These 7 T cell receptor beta chains originate from one sample sequenced in a study of T cells in localized non-small cell lung cancer. Measured with immunoSEQ multiplex PCR; TCRdb has only the in-frame clones, and not every one. The data contain under 10,000 clones, approximately 93% of them singletons. Specimen: peripheral blood, collected before any cancer treatment. These receptors originate from a woman between 40 and 69 years old with stage I lung adenocarcinoma.

This clone was recorded only once. This rearrangement joins TRBV10-2 to TRBJ2-5; D not resolved. The germline gives CDR1 WSHSY, CDR2 SAAADI. With 8 bases removed from V and 5 bases from J, the gap between germline ends came to 15 bases. The CDR3 consists of 13 residues. The CDR3 bases are TGCGCCAGCGCGAGGCAGCCGCCGGAGACCCAGTACTTC. This encodes CASARQPPETQYF.

The chain recombines TRBV7-9 with TRBJ1-5; the D is unclear. The length of the CDR3 is 16 residues. Trimming left V 5 bases short and J 0 bases short, with 14 bases between. CDR1 is SEHNR and CDR2 is FQNEAQ in the germline V gene (reference sequence). The CDR3 sequence is CASSPGVGDSNQPQHF. CDR3 DNA: TGTGCCAGCAGCCCCGGGGTGGGTGATAGCAATCAGCCCCAGCATTTT. Full variable domain (remainder filled in from reference TRBV7-9 and TRBJ1-5): DTGVSQNPRHKITKRGQNVTFRCDPISEHNRLYWYRQTLGQGPEFLTYFQNEAQLEKSRLLSDRFSAERPKGSFSTLEIQRTEQGDSAMYLCASSPGVGDSNQPQHFGDGTRLSIL.

The V gene is TRBV7-9, the J gene TRBJ2-7, with 11 nucleotides matching TRBD1. V was clipped by 1 base and J by 5 bases; unmatched bases: 4. The CDR3 contains 15 residues. In germline, CDR1 is SEHNR, CDR2 FQNEAQ (reference sequence). In nucleotides, the CDR3 is TGTGCCAGCAGCTTAGTGGGACAGGGGGGCGACGAGCAGTACTTC. Encoded protein: CASSLVGQGGDEQYF.

The V and J genes are TRBV4-1 and TRBJ2-3, with 11 bases lining up with TRBD2. Germline V gene sequence: CDR1 MGHRA, CDR2 YSYEKL. The CDR3 extends over 21 amino acids. Trimming cost V 0 bases and J 0 bases; bases outside gene matches: 14. CDR3 nucleotide sequence: TGCGCCAGCAGCCAAGAGGGGACTAGCGGCCTCATAGGGCTTAGCACAGATACGCAGTATTTT. Protein sequence: CASSQEGTSGLIGLSTDTQYF.

This rearrangement joins TRBV27 to TRBJ2-1, with a possible D match to TRBD2 (6 bases). V lost 4 bases and J 7 bases, leaving 14 bases between the germline ends. From germline, CDR1 is MNHEY and CDR2 SMNVEV (reference sequence). The CDR3 runs to 14 residues. In DNA form, the CDR3 reads TGTGCCAGCAGTTCCCCGGGGAGCGGGAATGAGCAGTTCTTC. Its translation: CASSSPGSGNEQFF.

The chain uses TRBV5-1 and TRBJ2-7; D unclear. The CDR3 sequence is 14 residues long. CDR1 and CDR2 (germline): SGHRS, YFSETQ. V lost 0 bases, J lost 6 bases, and 13 bases lay in between. The CDR3 DNA sequence: TGCGCCAGCAGCTTGGGTTTGTCGTACTCCGAGCAGTACTTC. Translating gives CASSLGLSYSEQYF.

The chain has TRBV5-8 and TRBJ2-5; D may match TRBD1 or TRBD2 (5 bases each). Germline V gene data show CDR1 as SGHTS and CDR2 as YDEGEE. The CDR3 is 14 residues long. V was cut by 1 base and J by 3 bases, with 10 bases left in between. The CDR3 sequence is CASSLWQGEETQYF. For the CDR3, the DNA is TGTGCCAGCAGCTTGTGGCAGGGAGAAGAGACCCAGTACTTC.